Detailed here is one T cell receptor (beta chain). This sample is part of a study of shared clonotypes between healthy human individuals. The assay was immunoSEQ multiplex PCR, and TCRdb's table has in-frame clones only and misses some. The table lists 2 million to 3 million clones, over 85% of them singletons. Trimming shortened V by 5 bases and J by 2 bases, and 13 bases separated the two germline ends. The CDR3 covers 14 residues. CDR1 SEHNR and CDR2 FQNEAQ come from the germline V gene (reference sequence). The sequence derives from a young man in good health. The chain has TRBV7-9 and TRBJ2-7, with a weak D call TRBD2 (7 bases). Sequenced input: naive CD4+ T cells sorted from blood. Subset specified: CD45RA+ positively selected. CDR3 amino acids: CASSDAGAPYEQYF. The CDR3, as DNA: TGTGCCAGCAGCGATGCGGGGGCACCCTACGAGCAGTACTTC. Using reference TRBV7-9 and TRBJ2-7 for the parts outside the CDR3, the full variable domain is DTGVSQNPRHKITKRGQNVTFRCDPISEHNRLYWYRQTLGQGPEFLTYFQNEAQLEKSRLLSDRFSAERPKGSFSTLEIQRTEQGDSAMYLCASSDAGAPYEQYFGPGTRLTVT.